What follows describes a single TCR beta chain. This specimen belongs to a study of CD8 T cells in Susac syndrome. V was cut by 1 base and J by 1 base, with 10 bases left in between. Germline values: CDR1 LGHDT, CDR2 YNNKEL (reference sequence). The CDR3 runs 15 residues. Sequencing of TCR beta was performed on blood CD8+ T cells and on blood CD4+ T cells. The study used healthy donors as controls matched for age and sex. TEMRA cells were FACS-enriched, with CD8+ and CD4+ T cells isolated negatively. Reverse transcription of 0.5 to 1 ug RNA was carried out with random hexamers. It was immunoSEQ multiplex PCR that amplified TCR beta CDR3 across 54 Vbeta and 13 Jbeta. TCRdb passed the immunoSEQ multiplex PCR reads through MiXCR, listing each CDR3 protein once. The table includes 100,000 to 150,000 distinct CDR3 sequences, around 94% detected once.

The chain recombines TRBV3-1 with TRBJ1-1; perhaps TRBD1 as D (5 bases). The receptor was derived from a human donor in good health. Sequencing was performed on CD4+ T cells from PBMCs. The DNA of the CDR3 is TGTGCCAGCAGCCAAGTAGGGGCAGGGAACACTGAAGCTTTCTTT. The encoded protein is CASSQVGAGNTEAFF.